This T cell receptor beta chain was captured in a study of neurological immune-mediated disorders. A single record per CDR3 protein comes from TCRdb applying MiXCR to the 5' RACE reads. This table has about 60,000 distinct CDR3 sequences, around 4% appearing once. V gave up 5 bases and J gave up 7 bases, with 15 bases separating them. The CDR3 has 14 residues. The germline V gene has CDR1 SEHNR and CDR2 FQNEAQ (reference sequence). This clonotype appeared many times. Unsorted libraries were prepared from 2 million PBMCs held at -80 C. This clonotype was sampled from a man under 40 with multiple sclerosis. The sequencing sample was made of PBMCs. The chain employs TRBV7-9 and TRBJ2-1; the D gene is possibly TRBD2 (5 bases). The CDR3 nucleotides are TGTGCCAGCAGCCCGAGGGTCGGAAAAAATGAGCAGTTCTTC. Encoded protein: CASSPRVGKNEQFF.